This T cell receptor beta chain originates from a study of cytomegalovirus exposure and HLA in healthy donors (TCRdb year 2017). Study-level background: According to an earlier analysis of several hundred of the donors, some 170 million T cells yielded some 120 million unique TCR beta sequences and about 300 Gb of sequence data. An early release covering more than 500 HLA-typed donors comprised approximately 300 gigabases of sequencing data and tens of millions of unique TCR sequences. The genetic ancestry cluster associated with self-reported Caucasian donors included 81% of the 398 genotyped donors. The study aimed to test whether signatures of past pathogen exposure could be identified by cataloging public T cell receptors. The study used immunosequencing to profile the T cell repertoires of 666 subjects and linked those repertoires to cytomegalovirus serostatus. Besides the first cohort of 550 to 750 subjects, a separate validation cohort made up of about 120 different subjects was used. To predict cytomegalovirus infection status, the study brought together high-throughput TCR immunosequencing, statistical association of individual TCRs with disease status, and machine learning. A later analysis re-analyzed previously published TCR beta repertoires from 666 donors and added high-resolution HLA genotyping to study TCR occurrence patterns. Rather than using new phenotypic data, the later analysis identified candidate immune exposures from TCR beta sequences and from how often those sequences occurred across donors. An earlier analysis of around 640 of the donors used high-throughput TCR beta sequencing to judge whether each TCR beta V gene segment behaved as functional or pseudogenic. Donor age, sex, ethnicity and CMV serostatus were collected together with the repertoire data. In a later genetic analysis, genome-wide SNP genotypes for about 65% of the roughly 670 donors were used, and that subset was treated as a discovery cohort. Every discovery cohort repertoire had been produced on one sequencing platform. HLA typing covered class I and class II loci at four-digit resolution. Typing coverage varied by locus: 629-630 donors for A, B, C, DRB1 and DQB1; 522 for DQA1; more than 600 for DPA1; under 490 for DPB1. About five DR-DQ haplotypes were treated as single units for association and clustering because of strong linkage in the cohort. Across 398 genotyped donors of the cohort, an average of roughly 200,000 unique TCR beta nucleotide sequences per donor were sequenced, and roughly a sixth of those sequences were non-productive.

This clone was observed a single time. Its antigen has not been determined. Per-nucleotide qualities are absent, and no much larger clonotype sits a single base away. In total, more than 500 healthy bone marrow donors made up the cohort. At the time of sampling, all cohort members were nominally healthy, though unrecorded immune exposures were likely present. The donor was CMV seropositive and belonged to the group of more than 250 seropositive cohort members. Every donor gave a peripheral blood sample, and the peripheral blood mononuclear cells from that sample were used for TCR beta sequencing. The Qiagen DNeasy Blood Extraction Kit was used to extract genomic DNA from the blood cell samples. V loses 4 bases, J loses 5 bases, and the germline ends lie 6 bases apart. The CDR3 covers 12 residues, taking in both the cysteine and the phenylalanine. Just CDR3 DNA is preserved here, 36 bases in frame from base 1.

The library was built by means of the immunoSEQ multiplex PCR assay. A mixture of 60 forward primers for TCR Vbeta segments and 13 reverse primers for TCR Jbeta segments was used in the multiplex PCR. The CDR3 region of rearranged TCR beta genes was amplified from genomic DNA with a multiplex PCR assay. Amplified TCR beta libraries were sequenced as 87-base-pair reads on the Illumina HiSeq System. Per the authors' processing: A later analysis tallied roughly 80 million unique TCR beta chains across the 660 or so repertoires, and approximately 12 million of those chains were shared by two or more donors. A nearest-neighbor algorithm error-corrected the raw reads and collapsed the reads into unique sequences, merging closely related sequences to remove PCR and sequencing errors. Alignment of CDR3 sequences to IMGT reference sequences was used to assign V, D and J gene segments. Each retained sequence needed at least a six-nucleotide match to both a V gene segment and a J gene segment. A rearrangement was called productive if the CDR3 had no stop codons and remained in frame with V and J, and every other rearrangement was called non-productive. CDR3 was defined by IMGT convention, running from the second conserved V-encoded cysteine to the conserved J-encoded phenylalanine. Sequences without an unambiguous match to a single V gene segment were excluded from the earlier analysis of 450 to 650 of the donors. An earlier analysis of approximately 590 of the donors classified V segments as functional when productive rearrangements were above 56.7% and as segregating when the standard deviation between donors was above 5%. A statistical classification framework was built to diagnose cytomegalovirus status from the catalog of TCR beta chain sequences. In a later analysis, TCR nucleotide sequences were compared against IMGT/GENE-DB human TR gene sequences so that V and J genes could be assigned. The TCRdist pipeline was used in a later analysis to assign CDR3 sequences and most-parsimonious VDJ recombination scenarios. A later analysis defined each TCR beta chain by its CDR3 amino acid sequence plus V-gene family, and excluded reads lacking a unique V-gene family. As a way to deal with suspected cross-contamination and a sequencing artifact, a later analysis dropped approximately 590 nucleotide sequences that were highly shared and had low generation probability. In a later analysis, a clonal expansion index was calculated for each public chain from normalized within-repertoire ranks of inferred template counts. In a later analysis, generation probabilities were computed with a VDJ recombination model fitted to out-of-frame rearrangements, and the resulting probabilities were checked against IGoR. In a later analysis, TCR-TCR, TCR-HLA and TCR-CMV co-occurrence was scored with hypergeometric tests, and a repertoire-size bias correction was applied to TCR pairs. A later analysis estimated false discovery rates by permuting HLA or CMV assignments 20 times. In a later analysis, co-occurring TCRs were grouped with DBSCAN, and TCRdist sequence similarity was added when clustering was performed within HLA-allele-positive subsets. Repertoires with fewer than 30,000 or more than 120,000 public chains were left out of co-occurrence clustering, as were about 5 repertoires with anomalous nucleotide sharing. The source is immuneACCESS, and TCRdb retained only in-frame sequences with V and J called. Part of the clones is not carried over; for the studies checked, unresolved V genes explain less than half of this, and the remainder is unexplained. The V and J calls and clone size were taken over from that table, and D and trimming were inferred from the DNA. This sample holds 150,000 to 200,000 clones; about 63% were observed only once. The top ten clones comprise 2.8% of the sample.

Broad study findings and their caveats: Across donors, most TCR sequences were observed very rarely, whereas some public TCRs were present in many individuals. Specific HLA alleles were associated with around 18,000 TCR beta sequences at a false discovery rate of 0.05 in a later analysis. A further reported finding was that TCR beta sequences accurately predicted the HLA-A and HLA-B alleles for most subjects in the first cohort. The authors suggested that the approach could potentially be generalized to other disease states and immunological phenotypes. In vitro tests confirmed that a few of the cytomegalovirus-associated TCR beta chains recognize cytomegalovirus antigens. According to a later analysis, TCR association rates differed among HLA loci, with DRB1 alleles showing the most associated TCRs and HLA-C alleles showing the fewest. Cytomegalovirus status was reported to be diagnosed by the classifier with high specificity and sensitivity in both the original and validation cohorts. Presence/absence analyses assumed roughly uniform sequencing depth across donors, an assumption that may not hold. A total of about 180 TCR beta chains were listed by the study as associated with cytomegalovirus. A later genetic analysis associated a missense DCLRE1C variant with V-gene and J-gene trimming of TCR beta chains, and an independent cohort replicated the association. Linkage disequilibrium might explain the correlated functional status among segregating V segments, but an unknown experimental factor could not be ruled out. Assigning TCR associations to individual alleles was difficult when HLA alleles, especially DR and DQ, strongly co-occurred. A later analysis found that most CMV-associated TCR beta chains appeared HLA-restricted, with HLA associations seemingly driven largely by CMV exposure. A later genetic analysis reported fewer N-insertions in productive TCRs among donors in an Asian-associated ancestry cluster than the roughly 670-donor mean. In this cohort, only TCR beta chains were sequenced, and detectable features were limited by the absence of alpha or paired-chain data. Because the 87-base-pair reads could not distinguish some IMGT-functional V segments, including TRBV6-2 and TRBV6-3, those segments were excluded. A group of highly shared sequence variants was considered likely to be a technical artifact of the sequencing pipeline. Because HLA typing was unavailable for some donors at each locus, only the typed subset was used in association tests. In a later analysis, several top co-occurrence clusters were reported to appear linked to parvovirus B19, influenza, CMV and Epstein-Barr virus. For the cohort, immune exposure information was limited to CMV serostatus. Broadly in line with IMGT annotations, most TCR beta V segments showed up in productive rearrangements about 87% or about 30% of the time in an earlier analysis of roughly 590 of the donors. In a later analysis, HLA-associated TCR beta chains were found to be more clonally expanded and to have lower generation probabilities than equally common non-associated chains. Fewer than 20 rarely observed V segments, including chromosome 9 orphons, were excluded from the earlier analysis of just under 600 of the donors because counts were too low.

The material sequenced was PBMCs. The chain is made from TRBV23-1 and TRBJ2-1, with the D gene too uncertain to name. TRBV23-1 is reported as an ORF; its role is uncertain. The TCR sequence derives from a woman aged 35 to 49 in good health and CMV-seropositive. The CDR3 is CASSLTDNEQFF. The nucleotide sequence is TGCGCCAGCAGTCTTACGGACAATGAGCAGTTCTTC.